The 27 T cell receptor beta chains given below trace back to one sample, sequenced in a study of CD8 T cells in Susac syndrome. RNA in amounts of about 0.5 to 1 ug was reverse transcribed with random hexamers. One entry per CDR3 protein results from TCRdb running MiXCR on the immunoSEQ multiplex PCR reads. The data show roughly 200,000 distinct CDR3 sequences, with around 94% seen just once and about 0.1% held by the top ten. The sample taken for sequencing was CD4+ T cells from PBMCs. These receptors originate from a human donor with Susac syndrome.

V and J are TRBV6-5 and TRBJ1-1, with D possibly matching TRBD1 (6 bases). Per the germline V gene, CDR1 is MNHEY and CDR2 is SVGAGI. The CDR3 contains 12 residues. Trimming cost V 6 bases and J 8 bases, with 13 bases left between them. CDR3 nucleotides: TGTGCCAGCAGGAGCGGGGGGCGCGAAGCTTTCTTT. It translates to CASRSGGREAFF.

V usage is TRBV2 and J usage is TRBJ1-1; the D is unclear. Trimming pared 2 bases from V and 2 bases from J, leaving 9 bases between. Per the germline V gene, CDR1 is SNHLY and CDR2 is FYNNEI. This CDR3 is 14 amino acids long. The CDR3 bases are TGTGCCAGCAGTGAAAGGGCAGCTAACACTGAAGCTTTCTTT. This sequence encodes CASSERAANTEAFF.

Only a few counts were recorded for this clonotype. The chain has TRBV7-2 and TRBJ2-7; TRBD1 matches at 9 bases. From germline, CDR1 is SGHTA and CDR2 FQGNSA. This CDR3 has 14 amino acids. Unmatched junction bases numbered 7, after V lost 5 bases and J lost 5 bases. The CDR3 nucleotides read TGTGCCAGCAGCCGGCAGGGACAGGGCCACGAGCAGTACTTC. Amino acids: CASSRQGQGHEQYF.

V usage is TRBV20-1 and J usage is TRBJ2-5, with a possible D match to TRBD1 (5 bases). This CDR3 is built from 16 residues. Per the germline V gene, CDR1 is DFQATT and CDR2 is SNEGSKA (reference sequence). V gave up 1 base and J gave up 0 bases, with 15 bases separating them. CDR3 nucleotide sequence: TGCAGTGCTAGAGGGGCCCCTGGGGCGTACCAAGAGACCCAGTACTTC. It is translated as CSARGAPGAYQETQYF.

The chain has TRBV6-4 and TRBJ1-5; a weak D match, TRBD1 (6 bases). There are 14 residues in the CDR3. Germline CDR1 MRHNA, CDR2 SNTAGT. V lost 3 bases and J 5 bases, leaving 11 bases between the germline ends. In DNA form, the CDR3 reads TGTGCCAGCAGTGAGGAGCAGGGGCATCAGCCCCAGCATTTT. This translates into CASSEEQGHQPQHF.

CDR3 sequence (DNA): TGTGCCAGCAGCGGTTTAATATCCACCGGGGAGCTGTTTTTT. It specifies CASSGLISTGELFF. The genes are TRBV11-2 and TRBJ2-2; D uncertain. Per the germline V gene, CDR1 is SGHAT and CDR2 is FQNNGV. This CDR3 is 14 amino acids long. The V and J ends lost 5 bases and 4 bases respectively, with 11 bases between them.

This rearrangement joins TRBV3-1 to TRBJ1-1; TRBD1 might be the D (5 bases). Per the germline V gene, CDR1 is LGHDT and CDR2 is YNNKEL (reference sequence). The CDR3 consists of 12 residues. V lost 1 base and J 11 bases, leaving 11 bases between the germline ends. The CDR3: CASSQVGGDAFF. As DNA, the CDR3 is TGTGCCAGCAGCCAAGTGGGGGGGGATGCTTTCTTT.

V gene TRBV10-3 combines with J gene TRBJ2-7, with TRBD1 matching over 9 bases. The germline CDR1 and CDR2 sequences are ENHRY and SYGVKD. The CDR3 runs to 15 residues. Trimming at V came to 2 bases and at J to 3 bases, leaving 5 bases not matched to a gene. The CDR3 loop reads CAISEGGTGLYEQYF. In DNA, the CDR3 is TGTGCCATCAGTGAGGGGGGGACAGGGCTCTACGAGCAGTACTTC.

This clonotype came up once. The chain uses TRBV12-3 or TRBV12-4 and TRBJ2-5, with a possible D match to TRBD1 (5 bases). The ends were cut back, 5 bases at V and 5 bases at J, with 15 bases in the middle. This CDR3 spans 14 amino acids. The CDR3 region is CASSAQGAGETQYF. The CDR3 nucleotides are TGTGCCAGCAGTGCGCAAGGGGCCGGGGAGACCCAGTACTTC.

The CDR3 region has the DNA TGTGCCGTCCAGGGGGTGTCGGACTACGAGCAGTACTTC. It specifies CAVQGVSDYEQYF. The genes are TRBV7-9 and TRBJ2-7; 7 positions match TRBD1. The germline V gene has CDR1 SEHNR and CDR2 FQNEAQ (reference sequence). V gave up 11 bases and J gave up 3 bases; unmatched junction bases: 10. This CDR3 region has 13 residues.

The chain links TRBV9 to TRBJ1-5, with D unclear. V lost 3 bases and J lost 3, with 7 bases in between. Germline assignment: CDR1 SGDLS and CDR2 YYNGEE. The CDR3 is made up of 13 amino acids. The CDR3 is CASSEGFNQPQHF. CDR3 nucleotide sequence: TGTGCCAGCAGCGAGGGTTTCAATCAGCCCCAGCATTTT. The full variable domain, with the rest looked up from reference TRBV9 and TRBJ1-5, is DSGVTQTPKHLITATGQRVTLRCSPRSGDLSVYWYQQSLDQGLQFLIQYYNGEERAKGNILERFSAQQFPDLHSELNLSSLELGDSALYFCASSEGFNQPQHFGDGTRLSIL.

The chain couples TRBV20-1 to TRBJ2-5; no clear D. CDR3 length: 14 residues. V lost 6 bases to trimming and J lost 1 base, with 15 bases between them. CDR1 and CDR2 (germline): DFQATT, SNEGSKA (reference sequence). The CDR3 DNA follows: TGCAGTGCCCGTTCCCATAAAATCCAAGAGACCCAGTACTTC. Translation gives CSARSHKIQETQYF.

CDR3 loop: CASSLELTPGQGADNEQFF. DNA for the CDR3: TGTGCCAGCAGCTTAGAACTAACCCCCGGACAGGGGGCAGACAATGAGCAGTTCTTC. The chain recombines TRBV11-2 with TRBJ2-1; 11 nucleotides line up with TRBD1. Germline lookup yields CDR1 SGHAT and CDR2 FQNNGV. The length of the CDR3 is 19 residues. V was clipped by 0 bases and J by 5 bases; unmatched bases: 12.

The chain employs TRBV7-2 and TRBJ2-3; D is undetermined. Trimming took off 4 bases at V and 2 bases at J, with 16 bases between the two ends. This CDR3 comprises 16 residues. Germline values: CDR1 SGHTA, CDR2 FQGNSA. Written as DNA, the CDR3 is TGTGCCAGCAGCTCCCCGGAACACGATAACACAGATACGCAGTATTTT. It translates to CASSSPEHDNTDTQYF.

The chain uses TRBV2 and TRBJ1-1, with D perhaps TRBD1 (5 bases). The germline CDR1 and CDR2 sequences are SNHLY and FYNNEI. The CDR3 runs 13 residues. Deletions cut 3 bases from V and 6 bases from J, with 11 bases between. Written as DNA, the CDR3 is TGTGCCAGCAGTGAGGGGGTACACGCTGAAGCTTTCTTT. Translation gives CASSEGVHAEAFF. Looking up the rest from reference TRBV2 and TRBJ1-1 gives the full variable domain: EPEVTQTPSHQVTQMGQEVILRCVPISNHLYFYWYRQILGQKVEFLVSFYNNEISEKSEIFDDQFSVERPDGSNFTLKIRSTKLEDSAMYFCASSEGVHAEAFFGQGTRLTVV.

The CDR3 region has the DNA TGTGCCAGCAGCTTGTCCACTAGCGGAAGCTCCTACGAGCAGTACTTC. This codes for CASSLSTSGSSYEQYF. V usage is TRBV7-6 and J usage is TRBJ2-7, with 8 bases fitting TRBD2. This CDR3 is 16 amino acids long. V shed 3 bases and J 0 bases; nucleotides not matched to a gene: 7. Germline loops: CDR1 SGHVS, CDR2 FNYEAQ.

The chain carries TRBV7-2 and TRBJ2-1, with TRBD2 matching 13 bases. Germline V gives CDR1 SGHTA, CDR2 FQGNSA. V shed 1 base, J shed 5 bases, and the junction held 5 bases outside the gene matches. The CDR3 loop spans 17 amino acids. The DNA for the CDR3 is TGTGCCAGCAGCTTAGTACTAGCGGGAGGGGTCGACAATGAGCAGTTCTTC. Its protein is CASSLVLAGGVDNEQFF.

The chain carries TRBV30 and TRBJ1-1; D is undetermined. The CDR3 loop spans 13 amino acids. Germline V gene lookup returns CDR1 GTSNPN and CDR2 SVGIG (reference sequence). Trimming removed 0 bases from V and 1 base from J, with 6 bases in between. The CDR3 DNA sequence: TGTGCCTGGAGTGTAACGCAGAACACTGAAGCTTTCTTT. Protein: CAWSVTQNTEAFF.

This clonotype was recorded only once. The V and J genes are TRBV20-1 and TRBJ2-1, with 11 bases aligning to TRBD2. The CDR3 sequence is 14 residues long. After removal of 8 bases from V and 4 bases from J, the junction contained 7 bases not matched to a gene. Germline CDR1 DFQATT, CDR2 SNEGSKA (reference sequence). This CDR3 reads CSFQGLAAYNEQFF. The CDR3 DNA is TGCAGTTTTCAGGGACTAGCGGCGTACAATGAGCAGTTCTTC.

The chain couples TRBV19 to TRBJ2-7, with D tentatively TRBD2 (6 bases). The CDR3 runs 14 residues. V lost 4 bases and J lost 5, with 15 bases in between. Looked up from germline, CDR1 is LNHDA and CDR2 is SQIVND (reference sequence). The chain's CDR3 is CASSTPGAGDEQYF. The CDR3 nucleotides are TGTGCCAGTAGTACCCCGGGAGCAGGTGACGAGCAGTACTTC.

Here the CDR3 DNA reads TGTGCCTGGACCACCCTCGGTAAAGGCGTAGGAGGCTACACCTTC. Protein: CAWTTLGKGVGGYTF. This chain uses TRBV30 with TRBJ1-2; D uncertain. The CDR3 is 15 amino acids. Deletions cut 4 bases from V and 8 bases from J, with 23 bases between. The germline V gene encodes CDR1 GTSNPN and CDR2 SVGIG (reference sequence). Using reference TRBV30 and TRBJ1-2 for the parts outside the CDR3, the full variable domain is SQTIHQWPATLVQPVGSPLSLECTVEGTSNPNLYWYRQAAGRGLQLLFYSVGIGQISSEVPQNLSASRPQDRQFILSSKKLLLSDSGFYLCAWTTLGKGVGGYTFGSGTRLTVV.

The J gene is TRBJ1-4, the V gene TRBV6-1; no clear D gene. Between the trimmed V and J ends, which lost 6 bases and 5 bases, there was a span of 10 bases. CDR1 and CDR2 (germline): MNHNS, SASEGT. CDR3 length: 13 amino acids. In nucleotides, the CDR3 is TGTGCCAGCAGGACGGCCCTGAATGAAAAACTGTTTTTT. It yields the protein CASRTALNEKLFF.

The CDR3 reads CASSLGLIRHPTGAQYF. The DNA for the CDR3 is TGTGCCAGCAGCTTAGGCCTCATAAGGCACCCCACAGGGGCCCAGTACTTC. V usage is TRBV13 and J usage is TRBJ2-5, with TRBD1 matching 7 bases. J was trimmed by 9 bases and V by 0 bases; bases with no gene match: 16. Germline V gene sequence: CDR1 PRHDT, CDR2 FYEKMQ (reference sequence). The CDR3 is 17 residues long. The full variable domain, rest sourced from reference TRBV13 and TRBJ2-5, is AAGVIQSPRHLIKEKRETATLKCYPIPRHDTVYWYQQGPGQDPQFLISFYEKMQSDKGSIPDRFSAQQFSDYHSELNMSSLELGDSALYFCASSLGLIRHPTGAQYFGPGTRLLVL.

The chain has TRBV7-8 and TRBJ2-5; no reliable D call. Trimming pared 5 bases from V and 4 bases from J, leaving 17 bases between. Germline assignment: CDR1 SGHVS and CDR2 FQNEAQ. This CDR3 has 15 amino acids. The CDR3 loop reads CASSRDIIDRETQYF. CDR3 sequence (DNA): TGTGCCAGCAGCCGAGATATTATCGATCGAGAGACCCAGTACTTC. Full variable domain (rest looked up from reference TRBV7-8 and TRBJ2-5): GAGVSQSPRYKVAKRGQDVALRCDPISGHVSLFWYQQALGQGPEFLTYFQNEAQLDKSGLPSDRFFAERPEGSVSTLKIQRTQQEDSAVYLCASSRDIIDRETQYFGPGTRLLVL.

The chain combines TRBV10-1 with TRBJ2-1; 7 bases match TRBD2. Per germline, CDR1 WNHNN and CDR2 SYGVQD (reference sequence). The CDR3 has 14 amino acids. J lost 1 base, V lost 4 bases, and 1 base had no gene match. The CDR3 sequence: CASSAAGSYNEQFF. CDR3 DNA sequence: TGCGCCAGCAGTGCAGCGGGATCCTACAATGAGCAGTTCTTC.

The V and J genes are TRBV30 and TRBJ2-7; 13 bases are a match to TRBD2. The CDR3 length is 15 residues. Germline CDR1 GTSNPN, CDR2 SVGIG (reference sequence). After removal of 4 bases from V and 6 bases from J, the junction contained 9 bases not matched to a gene. CDR3 sequence: CAWTRGLAGEGEQYF. CDR3 nucleotides: TGTGCCTGGACCCGAGGACTAGCGGGAGAAGGCGAGCAGTACTTC.

The chain carries TRBV20-1 and TRBJ2-7; D is undetermined. The CDR3 runs to 11 residues. Trimming removed 3 bases at V and 3 bases at J, with 6 bases between. Germline CDR1 and CDR2: DFQATT and SNEGSKA (reference sequence). The CDR3 spells CSARRSYEQYF. CDR3 bases: TGCAGTGCTAGGCGGAGCTACGAGCAGTACTTC.